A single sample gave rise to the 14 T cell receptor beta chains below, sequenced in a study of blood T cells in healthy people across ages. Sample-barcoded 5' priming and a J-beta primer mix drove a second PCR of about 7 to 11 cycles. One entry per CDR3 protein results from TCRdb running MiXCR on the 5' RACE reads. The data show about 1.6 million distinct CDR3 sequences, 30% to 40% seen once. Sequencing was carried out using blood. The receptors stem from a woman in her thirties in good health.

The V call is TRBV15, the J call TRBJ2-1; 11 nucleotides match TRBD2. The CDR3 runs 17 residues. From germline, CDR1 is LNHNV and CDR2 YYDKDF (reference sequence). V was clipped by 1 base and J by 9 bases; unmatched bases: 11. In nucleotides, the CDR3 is TGTGCCACCAGCAGAGGGCTAGCGGGGGGTCCGATAGGTGAGCAGTTCTTC. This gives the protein CATSRGLAGGPIGEQFF.

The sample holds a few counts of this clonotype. The CDR3 loop is CAWSVPGLREQYF. The CDR3 DNA reads TGTGCCTGGAGTGTCCCCGGCCTCCGGGAGCAGTACTTC. The chain recombines TRBV30 with TRBJ2-7; D ambiguous. V shed 0 bases and J shed 7 bases, with 13 bases lying between them. The CDR3 has 13 amino acids. From germline, CDR1 is GTSNPN and CDR2 SVGIG (reference sequence).

The CDR3 DNA is TGCAGTGCTAGACTCTCGGACAGGAGCTCCTACGAGCAGTACTTC. Translated: CSARLSDRSSYEQYF. This chain joins TRBV20-1 and TRBJ2-7, with 7 bases matching TRBD1. From germline, CDR1 is DFQATT and CDR2 SNEGSKA (reference sequence). J gave up 0 bases and V 2 bases, and 7 bases lay outside the gene matches. This CDR3 spans 15 amino acids.

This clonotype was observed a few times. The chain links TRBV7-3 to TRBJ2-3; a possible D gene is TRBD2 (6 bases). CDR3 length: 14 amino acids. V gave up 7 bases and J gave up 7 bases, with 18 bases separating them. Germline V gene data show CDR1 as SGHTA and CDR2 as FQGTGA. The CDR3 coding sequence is TGTGCCAGCAAACCCGCCCTAGCGTTCCATACGCAGTATTTT. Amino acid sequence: CASKPALAFHTQYF.

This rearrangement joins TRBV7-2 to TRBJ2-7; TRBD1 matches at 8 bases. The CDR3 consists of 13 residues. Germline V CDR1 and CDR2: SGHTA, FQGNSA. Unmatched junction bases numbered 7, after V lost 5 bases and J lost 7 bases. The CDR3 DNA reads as TGTGCCAGCAGCCGGGCAGGGGGCTGGGAGCAGTACTTC. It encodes CASSRAGGWEQYF.

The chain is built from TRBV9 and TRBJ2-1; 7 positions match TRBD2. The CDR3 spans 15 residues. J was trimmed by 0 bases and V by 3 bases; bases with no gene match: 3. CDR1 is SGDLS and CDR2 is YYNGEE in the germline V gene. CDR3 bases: TGTGCCAGCAGCGCTCTAGCGGCCTCCTACAATGAGCAGTTCTTC. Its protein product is CASSALAASYNEQFF.

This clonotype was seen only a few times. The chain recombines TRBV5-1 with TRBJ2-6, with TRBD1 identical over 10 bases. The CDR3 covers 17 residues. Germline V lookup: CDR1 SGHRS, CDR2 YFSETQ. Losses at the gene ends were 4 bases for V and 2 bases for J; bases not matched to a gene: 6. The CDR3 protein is CASSPDGTGAGANVLTF. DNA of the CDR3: TGCGCCAGCAGCCCCGACGGGACAGGGGCTGGGGCCAACGTCCTGACTTTC.

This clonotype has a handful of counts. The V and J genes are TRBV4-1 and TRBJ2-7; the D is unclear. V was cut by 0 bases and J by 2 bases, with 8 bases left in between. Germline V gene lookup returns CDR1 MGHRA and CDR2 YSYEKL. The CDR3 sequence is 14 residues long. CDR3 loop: CASSQDNYAYEQYF. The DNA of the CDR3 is TGCGCCAGCAGCCAAGATAACTACGCCTACGAGCAGTACTTC.

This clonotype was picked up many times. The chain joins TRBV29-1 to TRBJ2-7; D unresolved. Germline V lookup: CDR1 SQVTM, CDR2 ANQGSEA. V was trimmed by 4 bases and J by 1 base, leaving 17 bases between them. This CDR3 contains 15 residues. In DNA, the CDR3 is TGCAGCGTTGGCTCAGGTGGTCTTGTGTCCTACGAGCAGTACTTC. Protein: CSVGSGGLVSYEQYF.

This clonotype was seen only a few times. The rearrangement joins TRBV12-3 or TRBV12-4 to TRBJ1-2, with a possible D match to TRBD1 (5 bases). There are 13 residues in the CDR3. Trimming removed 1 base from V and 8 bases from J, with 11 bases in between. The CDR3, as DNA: TGTGCCAGCAGTTTAGACAGGCGAGGCGGCTACACCTTC. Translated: CASSLDRRGGYTF.

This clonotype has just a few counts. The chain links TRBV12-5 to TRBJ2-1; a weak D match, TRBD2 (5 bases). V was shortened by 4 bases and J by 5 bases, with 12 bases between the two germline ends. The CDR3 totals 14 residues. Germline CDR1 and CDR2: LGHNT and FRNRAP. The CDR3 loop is CASGSSQADNEQFF. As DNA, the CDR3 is TGTGCTAGTGGTTCGTCCCAAGCGGACAATGAGCAGTTCTTC.

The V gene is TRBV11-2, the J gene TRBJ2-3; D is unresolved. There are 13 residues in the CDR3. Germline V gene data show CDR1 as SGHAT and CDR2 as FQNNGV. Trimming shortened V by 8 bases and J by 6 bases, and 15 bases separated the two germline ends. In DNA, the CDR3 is TGTGCCAGCGGCTCCGGAGCTGCGGATACGCAGTATTTT. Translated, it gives CASGSGAADTQYF.

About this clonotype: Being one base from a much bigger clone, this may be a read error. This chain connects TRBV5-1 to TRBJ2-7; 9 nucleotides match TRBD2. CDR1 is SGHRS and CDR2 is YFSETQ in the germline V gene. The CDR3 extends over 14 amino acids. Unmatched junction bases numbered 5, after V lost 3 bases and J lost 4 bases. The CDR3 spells CASSCGLASYEQYF. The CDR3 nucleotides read TGCGCCAGCAGCTGTGGACTAGCGTCATACGAGCAGTACTTC.

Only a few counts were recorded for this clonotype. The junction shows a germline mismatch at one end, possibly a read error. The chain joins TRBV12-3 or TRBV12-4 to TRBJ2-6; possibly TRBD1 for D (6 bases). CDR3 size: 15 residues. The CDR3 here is CACSKTGFGANVLTF. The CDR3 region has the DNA TGCGCCTGCAGCAAAACAGGGTTCGGGGCCAACGTCCTGACTTTC.